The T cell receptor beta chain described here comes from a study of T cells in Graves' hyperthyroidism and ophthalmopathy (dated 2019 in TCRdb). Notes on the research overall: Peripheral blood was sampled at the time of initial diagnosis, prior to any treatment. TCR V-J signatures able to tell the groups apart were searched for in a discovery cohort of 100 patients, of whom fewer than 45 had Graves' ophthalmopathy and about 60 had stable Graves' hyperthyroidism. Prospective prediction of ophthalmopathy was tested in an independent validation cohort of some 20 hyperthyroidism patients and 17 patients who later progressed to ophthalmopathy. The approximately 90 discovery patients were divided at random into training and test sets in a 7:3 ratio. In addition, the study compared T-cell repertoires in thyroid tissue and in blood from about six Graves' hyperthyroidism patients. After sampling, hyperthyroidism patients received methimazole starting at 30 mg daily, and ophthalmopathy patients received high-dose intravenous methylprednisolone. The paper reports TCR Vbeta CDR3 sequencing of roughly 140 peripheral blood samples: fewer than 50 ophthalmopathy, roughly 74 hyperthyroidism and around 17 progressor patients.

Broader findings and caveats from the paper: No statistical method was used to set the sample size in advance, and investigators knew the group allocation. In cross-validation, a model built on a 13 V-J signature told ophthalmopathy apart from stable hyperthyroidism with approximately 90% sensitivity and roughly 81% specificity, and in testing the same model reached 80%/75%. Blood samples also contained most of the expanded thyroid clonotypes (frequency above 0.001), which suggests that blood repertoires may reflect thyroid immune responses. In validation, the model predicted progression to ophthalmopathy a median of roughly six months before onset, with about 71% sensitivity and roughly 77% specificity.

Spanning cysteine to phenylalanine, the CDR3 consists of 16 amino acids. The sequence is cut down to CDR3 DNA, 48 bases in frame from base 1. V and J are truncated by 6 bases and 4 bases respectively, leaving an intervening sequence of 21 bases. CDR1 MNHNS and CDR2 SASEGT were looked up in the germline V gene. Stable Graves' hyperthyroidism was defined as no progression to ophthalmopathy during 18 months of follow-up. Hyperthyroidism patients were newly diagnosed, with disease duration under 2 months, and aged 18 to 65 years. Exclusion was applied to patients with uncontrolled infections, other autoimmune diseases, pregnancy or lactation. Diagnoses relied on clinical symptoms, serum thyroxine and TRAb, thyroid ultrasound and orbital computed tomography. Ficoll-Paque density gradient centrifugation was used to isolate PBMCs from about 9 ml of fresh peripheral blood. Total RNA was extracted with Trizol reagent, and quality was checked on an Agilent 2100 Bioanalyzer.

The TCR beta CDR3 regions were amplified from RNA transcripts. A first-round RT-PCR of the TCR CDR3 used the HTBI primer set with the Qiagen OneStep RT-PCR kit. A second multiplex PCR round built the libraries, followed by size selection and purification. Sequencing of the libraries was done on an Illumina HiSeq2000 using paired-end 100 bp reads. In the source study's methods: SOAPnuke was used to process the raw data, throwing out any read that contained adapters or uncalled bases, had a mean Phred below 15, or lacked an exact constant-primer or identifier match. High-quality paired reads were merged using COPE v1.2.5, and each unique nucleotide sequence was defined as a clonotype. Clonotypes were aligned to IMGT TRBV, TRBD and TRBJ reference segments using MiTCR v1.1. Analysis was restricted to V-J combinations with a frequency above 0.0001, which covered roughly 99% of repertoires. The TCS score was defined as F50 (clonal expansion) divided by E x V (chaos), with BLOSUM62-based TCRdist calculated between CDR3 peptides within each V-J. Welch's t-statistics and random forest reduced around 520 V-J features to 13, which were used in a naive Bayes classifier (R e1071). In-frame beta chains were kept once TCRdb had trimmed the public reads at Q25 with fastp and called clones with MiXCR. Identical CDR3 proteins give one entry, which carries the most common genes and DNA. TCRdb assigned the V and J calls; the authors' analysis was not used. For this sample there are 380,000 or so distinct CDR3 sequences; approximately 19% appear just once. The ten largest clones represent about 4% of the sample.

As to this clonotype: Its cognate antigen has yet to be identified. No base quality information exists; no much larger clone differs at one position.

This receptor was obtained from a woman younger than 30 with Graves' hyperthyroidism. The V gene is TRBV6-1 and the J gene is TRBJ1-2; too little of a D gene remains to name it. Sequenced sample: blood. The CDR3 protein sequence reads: CASSLSDPTSGYGYTF. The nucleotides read TGTGCCAGCAGCCTATCGGACCCAACAAGTGGCTATGGCTACACCTTC.